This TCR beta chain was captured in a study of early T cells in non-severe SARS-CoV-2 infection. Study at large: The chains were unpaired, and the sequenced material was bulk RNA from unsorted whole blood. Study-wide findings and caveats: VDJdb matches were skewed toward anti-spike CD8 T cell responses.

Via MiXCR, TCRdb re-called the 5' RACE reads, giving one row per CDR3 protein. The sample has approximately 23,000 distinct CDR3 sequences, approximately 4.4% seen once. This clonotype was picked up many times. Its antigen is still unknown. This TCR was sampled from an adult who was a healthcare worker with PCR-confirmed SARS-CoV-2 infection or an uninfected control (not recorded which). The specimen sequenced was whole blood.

Here the CDR3 reads CASSLREVGEQFF. The CDR3 region has the DNA TGTGCCAGCAGCTTGCGGGAGGTTGGTGAGCAGTTCTTC. The V call is TRBV11-2, the J call TRBJ2-1; the match to TRBD2 covers 8 bases. The CDR3 is 13 amino acids. The germline V gene has CDR1 SGHAT and CDR2 FQNNGV. V gave up 3 bases and J gave up 9 bases; unmatched junction bases: 4.